Below, one T cell receptor beta chain is given with its context. Its antigen remains unidentified. This record comes from a study of cytomegalovirus exposure and HLA in healthy donors. General observations from the study: Specificity for CMV antigens was confirmed in vitro for a few of the CMV-associated chains.

The primer mix had 60 Vbeta and 13 Jbeta primers. Repertoires were generated with immunoSEQ multiplex PCR, while TCRdb's copy carries only in-frame clones and drops some. The table has about 140,000 clones, approximately 77% seen once. Sequenced input: PBMCs. This receptor was obtained from a woman in her 40s in good health and CMV-seronegative.

The CDR3 region is CSVGGLAQETQYF. The CDR3 DNA sequence: TGCAGCGTCGGAGGACTCGCGCAAGAGACCCAGTACTTC. The chain combines TRBV29-1 with TRBJ2-5, with TRBD2 as a possible D gene (5 bases). Per the germline V gene, CDR1 is SQVTM and CDR2 is ANQGSEA. This CDR3 spans 13 amino acids. Trimming shortened V by 6 bases and J by 2 bases, and 13 bases separated the two germline ends.